The next 19 T cell receptor beta chains were all read from a single sample in a study of CD8+ T cells in alopecia areata (dated by TCRdb to 2017 to 2018). The library came from the immunoSEQ multiplex PCR assay. To provide template for TCR sequencing, every sample had RNA extracted and reverse transcribed into cDNA. This immuneACCESS table, as held by TCRdb, lists in-frame sequences with V and J called but not all clones. Of the missing ones, under half trace to an unresolved V gene in checked studies; the others have no known cause. Recorded for this sample are some 150,000 clones; less than 65% of them occurred a single time. The top ten constitute just under 20% of the sample. Reading the label with the study, this specimen's time point is: baseline before oral tofacitinib. Sample: CD8+ T cells sorted from blood, taken at week 0. The receptors stem from a human donor with alopecia areata.

The J gene is TRBJ2-1, the V gene TRBV18; perhaps TRBD1 as D (5 bases). Trimming cost V 3 bases and J 5 bases, with 14 bases left between them. CDR1 is KGHSH, CDR2 LQKENI, per germline. This CDR3 has 15 residues. CDR3 loop: CASSPEQALHNEQFF. DNA of the CDR3: TGTGCCAGCTCACCCGAACAGGCCCTGCACAATGAGCAGTTCTTC.

This clone was observed a handful of times. This sequence joins TRBV7-2 and TRBJ2-7, with TRBD2 matching 11 bases. After removal of 6 bases from V and 2 bases from J, the junction contained 6 bases not matched to a gene. There are 15 residues in the CDR3. The germline V gene encodes CDR1 SGHTA and CDR2 FQGNSA. The CDR3: CASSQGLAATYEQYF. The CDR3 nucleotides read TGTGCCAGCAGTCAGGGACTAGCGGCGACCTACGAGCAGTACTTC.

The chain has TRBV29-1 and TRBJ2-7, with D possibly matching TRBD2 (6 bases). The CDR3 has 12 residues. V lost 6 bases to trimming and J lost 7 bases, with 16 bases between them. In germline, CDR1 is SQVTM, CDR2 ANQGSEA. The CDR3 DNA is TGCAGCGTCGCAACGTCGGCGGGGGAGCAGTACTTC. This sequence encodes CSVATSAGEQYF.

With regard to this clone: This is likely a read error, given that the CDR3 carries no conserved phenylalanine or tryptophan at its end. The DNA is left out, because the CDR3 cannot be placed on it with certainty; the CDR3 is given as TCRdb lists it. This chain uses TRBV29-1 with TRBJ1-1; TRBD1 was called by the table and not checked on the DNA. CDR1 is SQVTM and CDR2 is ANQGSEA in the germline V gene. Ends included, the CDR3 has 14 residues. The CDR3 is CSVAGGQGAPGVIA.

The CDR3 spells CASSLEGDSNQPQHF. The CDR3 bases are TGCGCCAGCAGCTTGGAAGGGGATAGCAATCAGCCCCAGCATTTT. The rearrangement links TRBV5-1 to TRBJ1-5, with D tentatively TRBD1 (5 bases). CDR1 and CDR2 from the germline V gene are SGHRS and YFSETQ. Trimming shortened V by 0 bases and J by 0 bases, and 7 bases separated the two germline ends. The CDR3 covers 15 residues.

This clone was observed once. The J gene is TRBJ1-1, the V gene TRBV27; no clear D. The germline V gene has CDR1 MNHEY and CDR2 SMNVEV (reference sequence). The V gene lost 2 bases and the J gene lost 1 base, with 8 bases spanning the gap. This CDR3 contains 14 residues. The CDR3 sequence: CASSLGGRNTEAFF. The CDR3 coding sequence is TGTGCCAGCAGTTTAGGAGGGAGGAACACTGAAGCTTTCTTT.

The V and J genes are TRBV10-1 and TRBJ2-1; D is ambiguous. V lost 3 bases to trimming and J lost 5 bases, with 2 bases between them. Germline V lookup: CDR1 WNHNN, CDR2 SYGVQD (reference sequence). The CDR3 has 11 residues. The CDR3 here is CASSENNEQFF. Written as DNA, the CDR3 is TGCGCCAGCAGTGAAAACAATGAGCAGTTCTTC.

The chain carries TRBV11-2 and TRBJ1-6, with D unresolved. This CDR3 region has 15 residues. V lost 1 base and J lost 10, with 14 bases in between. Germline-derived CDR1 and CDR2 are SGHAT and FQNNGV. This CDR3 is CASSLGPAIGSPLHF. For the CDR3, the DNA is TGTGCCAGCAGCTTAGGCCCAGCAATCGGGTCACCCCTCCACTTT. Combining the CDR3 with reference TRBV11-2 and TRBJ1-6 gives the whole variable domain EAGVAQSPRYKIIEKRQSVAFWCNPISGHATLYWYQQILGQGPKLLIQFQNNGVVDDSQLPKDRFSAERLKGVDSTLKIQPAKLEDSAVYLCASSLGPAIGSPLHFGNGTRLTVT.

This chain connects TRBV4-3 to TRBJ1-6; D is possibly TRBD1 (5 bases). The CDR3 is 16 residues long. The V end was cut by 0 bases, the J end by 5 bases, with 11 bases between. Looked up from germline, CDR1 is LGHNA and CDR2 is YSLEER. The CDR3 protein is CASSQEWGRNNSPLHF. For the CDR3, the DNA is TGCGCCAGCAGCCAAGAATGGGGCAGGAATAATTCACCCCTCCACTTT.

The rearrangement joins TRBV5-1 to TRBJ2-2; no clear D gene. Between the trimmed V and J ends, which lost 1 base and 1 base, there was a span of 8 bases. The CDR3 sequence is 15 residues long. CDR1 is SGHRS, CDR2 YFSETQ, per germline. This CDR3 is CASSLRAENTGELFF. The DNA of the CDR3 is TGCGCCAGCAGCTTGAGGGCGGAGAACACCGGGGAGCTGTTTTTT.

The chain couples TRBV7-2 to TRBJ2-3; tentative D call: TRBD1 (6 bases). Trimming cost V 4 bases and J 2 bases, with 7 bases left between them. This CDR3 contains 13 residues. Germline values: CDR1 SGHTA, CDR2 FQGNSA. Written as DNA, the CDR3 is TGTGCCAGCAGCTGGACAGCCACAGATACGCAGTATTTT. Amino acids: CASSWTATDTQYF.

V and J are TRBV5-6 and TRBJ2-5, with D perhaps being TRBD1 or TRBD2 (5 bases each). The V end was cut by 3 bases, the J end by 1 base, with 13 bases between. The CDR3 totals 15 residues. Per the germline V gene, CDR1 is SGHDT and CDR2 is YYEEEE. The CDR3 region has the DNA TGTGCCAGCAGCTCCCAATGGGGGATCCAAGAGACCCAGTACTTC. Protein product: CASSSQWGIQETQYF.

The chain joins TRBV6-5 to TRBJ2-7; a possible D gene is TRBD1 (5 bases). Germline V gene lookup returns CDR1 MNHEY and CDR2 SVGAGI. Trimming left V 6 bases short and J 2 bases short, with 8 bases between. There are 12 residues in the CDR3. Here the CDR3 reads CASSLGAYEQYF. The CDR3 DNA reads TGTGCCAGCAGCTTAGGGGCCTACGAGCAGTACTTC.

V and J are TRBV5-1 and TRBJ1-5; maybe TRBD1 (5 bases). The CDR3 totals 15 residues. Trimming left V 1 base short and J 5 bases short, with 13 bases between. Germline lookup yields CDR1 SGHRS and CDR2 YFSETQ. The CDR3 DNA sequence: TGCGCCAGCAGCTTGATGCCGGGGGTCGATCAGCCCCAGCATTTT. This translates into CASSLMPGVDQPQHF.

This chain uses TRBV13 with TRBJ1-2; 10 bases match TRBD1. V shed 5 bases and J 6 bases; nucleotides not matched to a gene: 3. This CDR3 contains 13 residues. Germline CDR1 PRHDT, CDR2 FYEKMQ (reference sequence). CDR3 bases: TGTGCCAGCAGCGTCGGGACAGGGGATGGCTACACCTTC. Translated: CASSVGTGDGYTF.

This chain links TRBV7-8 with TRBJ2-1; 7 nucleotides align to TRBD1. Germline V gene data show CDR1 as SGHVS and CDR2 as FQNEAQ. The CDR3 sequence is 17 residues long. The ends lost 0 bases at V and 0 bases at J; junction bases unmatched: 5. The CDR3 DNA reads as TGTGCCAGCAGCTTAGCGCCGGACAGGTCCTCCTACAATGAGCAGTTCTTC. Protein: CASSLAPDRSSYNEQFF.

The rearrangement joins TRBV27 to TRBJ2-1; 15 bases map to TRBD2. CDR3 length: 18 residues. V lost 2 bases and J lost 4; bases outside the gene matches: 6. Germline assignment: CDR1 MNHEY and CDR2 SMNVEV (reference sequence). The CDR3 coding sequence is TGTGCCAGCAGTTTAAGGACTAGCGGGGGGGCCCTGTACAATGAGCAGTTCTTC. It codes for CASSLRTSGGALYNEQFF.

The chain joins TRBV29-1 to TRBJ2-7, with D uncertain. There are 10 residues in the CDR3. From germline, CDR1 is SQVTM and CDR2 ANQGSEA. The germline V and J ends were trimmed by 4 bases and 5 bases, with 6 bases remaining between them. The CDR3 protein is CSVVDDEQYF. DNA of the CDR3: TGCAGCGTTGTGGACGACGAGCAGTACTTC.

This chain connects TRBV14 to TRBJ1-4; D might be TRBD1 (5 bases). The germline gives CDR1 SGHDN, CDR2 FVKESK. This CDR3 contains 17 residues. Trimming took 0 bases from V and 2 from J, leaving 13 bases between them. CDR3 nucleotides: TGTGCCAGCAGCCAAGATCCACAGGAGGCGACTAATGAAAAACTGTTTTTT. This gives the protein CASSQDPQEATNEKLFF.